This T cell receptor beta chain was sequenced for a study of preoperative IRX-2 immunotherapy in early breast cancer. Measured with immunoSEQ multiplex PCR; TCRdb has only the in-frame clones, and not every one. The sample shows under 40,000 clones, about nine tenths of them seen only once. The CDR3 is 14 amino acids. Germline-derived CDR1 and CDR2 are MNHGY and SAAAGT. With V trimmed by 2 bases and J by 6 bases, 6 bases remained unmatched. Treatment here: preoperative locoregional IRX-2 cytokine immunotherapy. Patients received preoperative, locoregional IRX-2 cytokine immunotherapy in a phase Ib study.

The specimen comprised tumor tissue, sampled after IRX-2 immunotherapy. This receptor was obtained from a human donor with breast cancer. The V and J genes are TRBV6-8 and TRBJ1-2; 7 nucleotides agree with TRBD1. The CDR3: CASSYGRQGDGYTF. DNA for the CDR3: TGTGCCAGCAGTTACGGTAGACAGGGCGATGGCTACACCTTC.